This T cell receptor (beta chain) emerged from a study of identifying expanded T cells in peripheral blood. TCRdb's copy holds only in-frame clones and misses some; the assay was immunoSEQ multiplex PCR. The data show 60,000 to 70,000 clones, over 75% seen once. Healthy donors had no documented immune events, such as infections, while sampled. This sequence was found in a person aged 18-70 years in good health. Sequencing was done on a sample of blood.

CDR3 in amino acids: CASSVGQMNTEAFF. The CDR3 DNA reads TGTGCCAGCAGCGTAGGCCAGATGAACACTGAAGCTTTCTTT. The V call is TRBV9, the J call TRBJ1-1; D remains ambiguous. V lost 0 bases and J 0 bases, leaving 6 bases between the germline ends. CDR3 length equals 14 residues. CDR1 is SGDLS, CDR2 YYNGEE, per germline.